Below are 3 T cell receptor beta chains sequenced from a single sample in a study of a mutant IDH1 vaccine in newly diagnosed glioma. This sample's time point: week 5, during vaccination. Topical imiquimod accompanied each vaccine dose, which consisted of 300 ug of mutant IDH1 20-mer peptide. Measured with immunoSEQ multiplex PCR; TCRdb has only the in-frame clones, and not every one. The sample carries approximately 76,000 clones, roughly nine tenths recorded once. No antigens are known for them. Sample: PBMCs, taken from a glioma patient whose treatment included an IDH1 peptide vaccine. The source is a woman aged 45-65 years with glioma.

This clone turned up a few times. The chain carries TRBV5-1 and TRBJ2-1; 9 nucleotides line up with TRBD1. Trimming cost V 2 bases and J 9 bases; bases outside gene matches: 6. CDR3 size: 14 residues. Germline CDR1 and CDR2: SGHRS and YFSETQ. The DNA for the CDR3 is TGCGCCAGCAGCTTAAGACAGGGGGAGAGTGAGCAGTTCTTC. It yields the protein CASSLRQGESEQFF.

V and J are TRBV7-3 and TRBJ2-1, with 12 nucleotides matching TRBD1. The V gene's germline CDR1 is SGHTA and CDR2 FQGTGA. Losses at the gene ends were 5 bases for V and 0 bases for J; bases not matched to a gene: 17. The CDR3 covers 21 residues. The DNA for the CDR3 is TGTGCCAGCAGCCCCTCCCCCGGGACAGGGGGCCCTAGCGGCTCCTACAATGAGCAGTTCTTC. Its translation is CASSPSPGTGGPSGSYNEQFF.

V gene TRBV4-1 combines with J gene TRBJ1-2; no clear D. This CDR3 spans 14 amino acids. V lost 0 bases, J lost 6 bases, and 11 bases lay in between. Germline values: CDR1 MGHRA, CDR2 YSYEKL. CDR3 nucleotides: TGCGCCAGCAGCCAAGATTCTCGAAGGGATGGCTACACCTTC. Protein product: CASSQDSRRDGYTF.